This T cell receptor (beta chain) is drawn from a study of blood T cell repertoires in COVID-19. Study information: The United States, Italy and Spain were the sources of the acute and convalescent COVID-19 samples. PBMCs, B-cell-depleted T cells, or T cells were the source of the cDNA or gDNA that made up the material.

Researchers sorted participants into cohorts using their self-reported clinical history. This table comes from immunoSEQ multiplex PCR, and its TCRdb copy is limited to in-frame clones, with some not included. The sample consists of about 260,000 clones, 75% to 90% of them appearing once. Sequences were obtained from PBMCs or T cells enriched from blood (not recorded which). The receptor was isolated from a woman aged 18-35 years who had recovered from COVID-19.

In nucleotides, the CDR3 is TGTGCCAGCAGCTTAGCGCCTGGGCAGGCCGTTGATAATTCACCCCTCCACTTT. Translated, it gives CASSLAPGQAVDNSPLHF. The chain employs TRBV7-6 and TRBJ1-6; D is ambiguous. V was clipped by 0 bases and J by 5 bases, with 17 bases between them. Germline V gene data show CDR1 as SGHVS and CDR2 as FNYEAQ. The CDR3 length is 18 residues. Full variable domain (remainder filled in from reference TRBV7-6 and TRBJ1-6): GAGVSQSPRYKVTKRGQDVALRCDPISGHVSLYWYRQALGQGPEFLTYFNYEAQQDKSGLPNDRFSAERPEGSISTLTIQRTEQRDSAMYRCASSLAPGQAVDNSPLHFGNGTRLTVT.